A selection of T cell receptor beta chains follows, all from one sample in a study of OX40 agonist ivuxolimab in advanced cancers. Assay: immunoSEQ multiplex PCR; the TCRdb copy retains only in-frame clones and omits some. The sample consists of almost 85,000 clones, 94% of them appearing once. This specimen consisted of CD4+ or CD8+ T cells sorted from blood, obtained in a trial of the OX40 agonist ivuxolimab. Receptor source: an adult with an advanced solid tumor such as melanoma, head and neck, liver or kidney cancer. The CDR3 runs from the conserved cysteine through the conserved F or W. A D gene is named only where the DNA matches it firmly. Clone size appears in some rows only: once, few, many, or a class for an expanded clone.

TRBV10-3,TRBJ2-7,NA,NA,CATADEVNYEQYF,TGTGCCACCGCCGACGAGGTTAACTACGAGCAGTACTTC
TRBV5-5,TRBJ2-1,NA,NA,CASSQTTSHNNEQFF,TGTGCCAGCAGCCAGACTACATCCCATAACAATGAGCAGTTCTTC
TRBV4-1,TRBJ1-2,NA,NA,CASSQPNAVTAPTYGYTF,TGCGCCAGCAGCCAACCCAATGCCGTAACGGCTCCCACTTATGGCTACACCTTC
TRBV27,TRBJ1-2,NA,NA,CASSFSSGGAAGYTF,TGTGCCAGCAGTTTCTCCTCGGGAGGGGCTGCGGGCTACACCTTC
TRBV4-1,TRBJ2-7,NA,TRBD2,CASSILASDTYEQYF,TGCGCCAGCAGCATACTAGCGTCCGATACCTACGAGCAGTACTTC
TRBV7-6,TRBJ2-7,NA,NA,CASSGRESSYEQYF,TGTGCCAGCAGCGGTCGGGAGTCCTCCTACGAGCAGTACTTC
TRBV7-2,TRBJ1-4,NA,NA,CASSPWEGRGDEKLFF,TGTGCCAGCAGCCCGTGGGAGGGGCGAGGGGATGAAAAACTGTTTTTT
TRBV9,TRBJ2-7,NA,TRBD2,CASSARGSGSKYEQYF,TGTGCCAGCAGCGCCCGGGGTAGCGGGAGCAAATACGAGCAGTACTTC
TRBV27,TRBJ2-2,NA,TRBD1,CASRPSTGERTTGELFF,TGTGCCAGCAGGCCCTCGACAGGGGAGAGGACCACCGGGGAGCTGTTTTTT
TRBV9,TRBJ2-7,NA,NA,CASSGGGGIHEQYF,TGTGCCAGCAGCGGGGGAGGGGGCATCCACGAGCAGTACTTC
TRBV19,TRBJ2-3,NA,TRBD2,CASSPTSGGTDTQYF,TGTGCCAGTAGTCCGACTAGCGGGGGCACAGATACGCAGTATTTT
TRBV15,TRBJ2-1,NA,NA,CATSGGAEQFF,TGTGCCACCAGCGGGGGAGCCGAGCAGTTCTTC
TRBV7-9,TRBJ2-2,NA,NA,CASRSGDTGELFF,TGTGCCAGCAGGTCGGGGGACACCGGGGAGCTGTTTTTT
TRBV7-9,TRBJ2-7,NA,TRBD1,CASSGGSYEQYF,TGTGCCTCCTCAGGGGGCTCCTACGAGCAGTACTTC
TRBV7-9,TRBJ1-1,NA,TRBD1,CASSLTGSSDTEAFF,TGTGCCAGCAGCTTGACAGGGAGCTCAGACACTGAAGCTTTCTTT
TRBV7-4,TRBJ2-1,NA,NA,CASSPSLPDEQFF,TGTGCCAGCAGCCCCTCTCTCCCGGATGAGCAGTTCTTC
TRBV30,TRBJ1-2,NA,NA,CAWSVGTIDYGYTF,TGTGCCTGGAGTGTAGGTACGATCGACTATGGCTACACCTTC
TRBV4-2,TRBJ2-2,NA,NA,CASSQLLSAPLRGRDKTGELFF,TGTGCCAGCAGCCAACTTCTCTCGGCCCCCCTTAGGGGGCGGGACAAGACCGGGGAGCTGTTTTTT
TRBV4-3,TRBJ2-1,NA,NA,CASSQGVGPNEQFF,TGCGCCAGCAGCCAAGGTGTAGGGCCGAATGAGCAGTTCTTC
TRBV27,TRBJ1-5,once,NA,CASSFSYSNQPQHF,TGTGCCAGCAGTTTTAGCTATAGCAATCAGCCCCAGCATTTT
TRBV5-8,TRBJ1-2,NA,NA,CASSVQTGFGGYTF,TGTGCCAGCAGCGTACAAACAGGGTTCGGGGGCTACACCTTC
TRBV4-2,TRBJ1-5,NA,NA,CASSQVPGLAYSNQPQHF,TGTGCCAGCAGCCAAGTTCCAGGACTCGCTTATAGCAATCAGCCCCAGCATTTT
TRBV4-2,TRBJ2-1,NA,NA,CASSQDNRVYEQFF,TGTGCCAGCAGCCAAGATAATCGGGTCTATGAGCAGTTCTTC
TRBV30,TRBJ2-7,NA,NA,CAWSASRAKGYEQYF,TGTGCCTGGAGTGCCAGTCGGGCCAAGGGGTACGAGCAGTACTTC
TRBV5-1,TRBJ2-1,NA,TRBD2,CASNGGADNEQFF,TGCGCCAGCAACGGGGGGGCGGACAATGAGCAGTTCTTC
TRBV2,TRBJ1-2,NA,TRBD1,CASRGTEASHGYGYTF,TGTGCCAGCAGGGGGACAGAGGCTTCCCATGGGTATGGCTACACCTTC
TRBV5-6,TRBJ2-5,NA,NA,CASSVGLPAQETQYF,TGTGCCAGCAGCGTGGGGTTGCCCGCCCAAGAGACCCAGTACTTC
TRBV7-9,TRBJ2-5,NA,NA,CASSHGKETQYF,TGTGCCAGCAGCCACGGAAAGGAGACCCAGTACTTC
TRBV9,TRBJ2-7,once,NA,CASSGDVGSYEQYF,TGTGCCAGCAGCGGCGACGTGGGGTCCTACGAGCAGTACTTC
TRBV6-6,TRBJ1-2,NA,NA,CASTHREGIYGYTF,TGTGCCAGCACCCACCGCGAGGGGATCTATGGCTACACCTTC
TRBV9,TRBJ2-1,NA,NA,CASSTRGGPEGHEQFF,TGTGCCAGCAGTACACGGGGCGGGCCCGAGGGGCATGAGCAGTTCTTC
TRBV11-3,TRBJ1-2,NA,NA,CASSLGGSGYTF,TGTGCCAGCAGCTTAGGGGGGTCGGGCTACACCTTC
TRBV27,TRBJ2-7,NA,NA,CATRTAYEQYF,TGTGCCACCAGGACAGCCTACGAGCAGTACTTC
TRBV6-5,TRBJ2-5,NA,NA,CASTLNGETQYF,TGTGCCAGCACCTTGAATGGGGAGACCCAGTACTTC
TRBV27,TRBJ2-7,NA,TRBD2,CASSLSGTSGYEQYF,TGTGCCAGCAGTTTATCTGGGACTAGCGGTTACGAGCAGTACTTC
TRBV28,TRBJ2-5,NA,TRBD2,CASSFRLAGREYF,TGTGCCAGCAGTTTCCGACTAGCGGGACGAGAGTACTTC
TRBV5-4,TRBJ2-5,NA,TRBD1,CASSSGTAQETQYF,TGTGCCAGCAGCTCCGGGACAGCACAAGAGACCCAGTACTTC
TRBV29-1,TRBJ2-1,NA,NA,CSVGRSSYNEQFF,TGCAGCGTTGGGCGGAGCTCCTACAATGAGCAGTTCTTC
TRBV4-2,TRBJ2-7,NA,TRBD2,CASSQDQAGDPYEQYF,TGTGCCAGCAGCCAAGATCAGGCGGGAGACCCCTACGAGCAGTACTTC
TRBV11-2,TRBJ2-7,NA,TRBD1,CASSLARGYEQYF,TGTGCCAGCAGCTTAGCCAGGGGGTACGAGCAGTACTTC
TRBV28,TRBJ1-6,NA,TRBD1,CASSLGDSNSPLHF,TGTGCCAGCAGCCTTGGGGACAGCAATTCACCCCTCCACTTT
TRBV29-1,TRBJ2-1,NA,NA,CSVVGSVHSYNEQFF,TGCAGCGTTGTAGGTAGCGTACACTCCTACAATGAGCAGTTCTTC
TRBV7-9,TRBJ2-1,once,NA,CASLGRVAGEQFF,TGTGCCAGTCTCGGTCGGGTAGCTGGTGAGCAGTTCTTC
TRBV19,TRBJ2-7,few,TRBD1,CASSMLGTGSYEQYF,TGTGCCAGTAGTATGCTCGGGACAGGGTCCTACGAGCAGTACTTC
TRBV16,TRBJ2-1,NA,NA,CASSQSGLAREQFF,TGTGCCAGCAGCCAATCTGGGCTGGCACGAGAGCAGTTCTTC
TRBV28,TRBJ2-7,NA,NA,CASSIPGTYEQYF,TGTGCCAGCAGTATCCCTGGGACCTACGAGCAGTACTTC
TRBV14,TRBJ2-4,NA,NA,CASSHADDPKNIQYF,TGTGCCAGCAGCCACGCGGACGATCCCAAAAACATTCAGTACTTC
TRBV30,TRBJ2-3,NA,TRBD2,CASGGGLAGELSPDTQYF,TGTGCCTCCGGGGGAGGACTAGCGGGAGAACTTTCACCAGATACGCAGTATTTT
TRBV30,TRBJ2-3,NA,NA,CAWSVGHTDTQYF,TGTGCCTGGAGTGTAGGACACACAGATACGCAGTATTTT
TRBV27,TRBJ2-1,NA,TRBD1,CASSPSGTGFGSYNEQFF,TGTGCCAGCAGTCCCTCCGGGACAGGGTTCGGCTCCTACAATGAGCAGTTCTTC
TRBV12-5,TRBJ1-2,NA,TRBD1,CASGLESGGVYGYTF,TGTGCTAGTGGTTTGGAGTCAGGGGGCGTCTACGGCTACACCTTC
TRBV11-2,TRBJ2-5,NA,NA,CASSHHGLETQYF,TGTGCCAGCAGCCATCATGGTTTGGAGACCCAGTACTTC
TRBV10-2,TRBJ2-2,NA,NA,CASSPMDTGELFF,TGCGCCAGCAGCCCCATGGACACCGGGGAGCTGTTTTTT
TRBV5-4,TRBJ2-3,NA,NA,CASSLVRGGQYF,TGTGCCAGCAGCTTGGTGCGGGGAGGGCAGTATTTT
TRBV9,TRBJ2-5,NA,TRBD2,CASSGTSGETQYF,TGTGCCAGCAGCGGGACTAGCGGAGAGACCCAGTACTTC